One and the same sample provided the 2 T cell receptor beta chains below, sequenced in a study of cytomegalovirus exposure and HLA in healthy donors. The PCR had 60 Vbeta and 13 Jbeta primers. TCRdb keeps only in-frame clones here, not all; method: immunoSEQ multiplex PCR. In the table there are 100,000 to 150,000 clones, approximately 87% of which are singletons. Sequenced material: PBMCs. Receptor source: a man aged 40-50 years in good health and CMV-seronegative.

This clone was detected once. V gene TRBV27 combines with J gene TRBJ2-3, with D possibly matching TRBD2 (6 bases). CDR3 length: 15 residues. Trimming stripped 4 bases from V and 1 base from J, with 12 bases between. Germline values: CDR1 MNHEY, CDR2 SMNVEV (reference sequence). CDR3: CASSSIGGGTDTQYF. The CDR3 DNA reads as TGTGCCAGCAGTTCCATAGGAGGGGGCACAGATACGCAGTATTTT.

V gene TRBV9 combines with J gene TRBJ1-1; D is ambiguous. Looked up from germline, CDR1 is SGDLS and CDR2 is YYNGEE. Trimming took off 4 bases at V and 3 bases at J, with 10 bases between the two ends. The CDR3 runs 13 residues. DNA of the CDR3: TGTGCCAGCAGCTACTCTGCTGACACTGAAGCTTTCTTT. As protein: CASSYSADTEAFF.